These 24 T cell receptor beta chains share one sample of origin, sequenced in a study of vaccination effects on CD4 cells after COVID-19 (dated by TCRdb to between 2021 and 2023). No antigen is known for these receptors. The ViraFEST assay stimulated PBMC with viral peptide pools and then used TCR sequencing to identify antigen-specific CD4+ T cell clonotypes by expansion. After around ten days of culture, CD4+ T cells were isolated with the EasySep CD4+ T cell isolation kit. Each participant received two doses of an mRNA SARS-CoV-2 vaccine, either BNT162b2 or mRNA-1273. To prepare the library, the immunoSEQ multiplex PCR assay was applied. Sourced from immuneACCESS, this table was stored by TCRdb with only in-frame sequences that have V and J called. A share of the clones is absent; for the studies checked, an unresolved V gene accounts for under half, and the remainder has no known explanation. The sample table records over 50,000 clones; 60% to 75% of these occur just once. 1.2% of the sample goes to the ten largest clones.

This sample comprised CD4+ T cells from PBMCs cultured with HCoV-229E spike peptides, obtained after COVID-19 vaccination. What the cell subset or site label conveys for this sample: HCoV-229E spike overlapping peptide pool stimulation. The receptor set was obtained from a human donor who received a COVID-19 vaccine.

The chain carries TRBV3-1 (or the pseudogene TRBV3-2) and TRBJ2-4, with TRBD2 identical over 10 bases. Germline V CDR1 and CDR2: LGHDT, YNNKEL (reference sequence). Trimming cost V 0 bases and J 15 bases; bases outside gene matches: 5. The CDR3 is 13 residues long. This CDR3 is CASSQEPSGRAYF. CDR3 nucleotide sequence: TGTGCCAGCAGCCAAGAACCAAGCGGGAGGGCGTACTTC.

The V call is TRBV9, the J call TRBJ2-3; unclear D gene. Between the trimmed V and J ends, which lost 4 bases and 5 bases, there was a span of 14 bases. CDR1 and CDR2 (germline): SGDLS, YYNGEE. This CDR3 is built from 14 residues. The CDR3 DNA follows: TGTGCCAGCAGCCCGACTCAACGCGGAGATACGCAGTATTTT. Translating it yields CASSPTQRGDTQYF.

The chain carries TRBV27 and TRBJ1-2; 7 nucleotides match TRBD1. The length of the CDR3 is 13 residues. With 3 bases clipped from V and 7 bases from J, the junction kept 5 bases outside the gene matches. Germline V CDR1 and CDR2: MNHEY, SMNVEV (reference sequence). CDR3 in amino acids: CASSFRDRAGYTF. The CDR3, as DNA: TGTGCCAGCAGTTTCCGGGACAGAGCTGGCTACACCTTC.

The genes are TRBV6-2 or TRBV6-3 and TRBJ2-7; D is tentatively TRBD1 or TRBD2 (6 bases each). Deletions cut 3 bases from V and 4 bases from J, with 13 bases between. The CDR3 consists of 14 residues. Germline V gene sequence: CDR1 MNHEY, CDR2 SVGEGT. CDR3 DNA: TGTGCCAGCAGTTATGCGGGACAAATATACGAGCAGTACGTC. This translates into CASSYAGQIYEQYV.

This clone was seen more than once but under ten times. This chain uses TRBV29-1 with TRBJ2-3; D is tentatively TRBD1 or TRBD2 (5 bases each). The CDR3 runs 14 residues. Germline CDR1 and CDR2: SQVTM and ANQGSEA. Deletions cut 3 bases from V and 6 bases from J, with 16 bases between. CDR3 sequence reads: CSVDRGLGEDTQYF. The CDR3 DNA reads as TGCAGCGTTGATAGGGGTTTAGGGGAGGATACGCAGTATTTT.

This clone was recorded a few times. The V gene is TRBV2, the J gene TRBJ1-6; tentatively, D is TRBD1 (6 bases). Trimming left V 6 bases short and J 6 bases short, with 9 bases between. The CDR3 consists of 13 residues. In germline, CDR1 is SNHLY, CDR2 FYNNEI. CDR3 amino acids: CASSQDSNSPLHF. The CDR3 DNA sequence: TGTGCCAGCAGCCAGGACAGTAATTCACCCCTCCACTTT.

This clone was recorded a few times. This sequence joins TRBV10-1 and TRBJ2-1; 10 bases map to TRBD2. Trimming cost V 5 bases and J 2 bases; bases outside gene matches: 6. Germline CDR1 reads WNHNN; CDR2 reads SYGVQD (reference sequence). The CDR3 spans 16 residues. The CDR3 sequence is CASSSIAGGTYNEQFF. CDR3 nucleotides: TGCGCCAGCAGTTCCATAGCGGGGGGCACCTACAATGAGCAGTTCTTC.

The chain employs TRBV14 and TRBJ2-3, with D unclear. Deletions cut 5 bases from V and 5 bases from J, with 5 bases between. The germline V gene has CDR1 SGHDN and CDR2 FVKESK. The CDR3 runs to 11 residues. CDR3 DNA: TGTGCCAGCAGCTCGCAAGATACGCAGTATTTT. It encodes CASSSQDTQYF.

J is TRBJ1-1 and V is TRBV7-3; unclear D gene. The germline V gene has CDR1 SGHTA and CDR2 FQGTGA. The length of the CDR3 is 13 residues. V was clipped by 5 bases and J by 2 bases, with 9 bases between them. CDR3 sequence: CASSPDTNTEAFF. CDR3 DNA sequence: TGTGCCAGCAGCCCCGACACCAACACTGAAGCTTTCTTT.

This sequence joins TRBV4-3 and TRBJ2-2; D gene uncertain. The CDR3 spans 15 residues. Germline lookup yields CDR1 LGHNA and CDR2 YSLEER. Trimming cost V 1 base and J 4 bases, with 10 bases left between them. The CDR3 sequence is CASSQVISFTGELFF. In DNA form, the CDR3 reads TGCGCCAGCAGCCAAGTCATCAGCTTCACCGGGGAGCTGTTTTTT.

The genes are TRBV7-8 and TRBJ1-1, with 7 bases aligning to TRBD1. V lost 5 bases, J lost 1 base, and 7 bases stayed unmatched. The CDR3 has 15 amino acids. Germline V gene sequence: CDR1 SGHVS, CDR2 FQNEAQ. The CDR3 loop reads CASSPRGQTNTEAFF. The CDR3 coding sequence is TGTGCCAGCAGCCCCCGGGGACAGACGAACACTGAAGCTTTCTTT.

The CDR3 DNA reads TGTGCCAGCACCCGCTATGGAGAGACCCAGTACTTC. Encoded protein: CASTRYGETQYF. V gene TRBV7-8 combines with J gene TRBJ2-5; D not resolved. Germline CDR1 and CDR2: SGHVS and FQNEAQ. This CDR3 has 12 amino acids. V was pared by 7 bases and J by 4 bases, with 10 bases between.

The chain joins TRBV4-1 to TRBJ1-2, with TRBD1 matching 7 bases. Trimming took 0 bases from V and 7 from J; bases not matched to a gene: 5. This CDR3 contains 14 residues. CDR1 is MGHRA, CDR2 YSYEKL, per germline. CDR3 sequence (DNA): TGCGCCAGCAGCCAAGAAGACAGGGTGACTGGCTACACCTTC. Translating gives CASSQEDRVTGYTF.

V gene TRBV7-3 combines with J gene TRBJ2-2; no clear D. The V gene lost 0 bases and the J gene lost 2 bases, with 10 bases spanning the gap. The CDR3 contains 16 residues. From germline, CDR1 is SGHTA and CDR2 FQGTGA. CDR3 nucleotides: TGTGCCAGCAGCTTAACGAAGGCAGCTAACACCGGGGAGCTGTTTTTT. It encodes CASSLTKAANTGELFF.

This clone was seen a few times. The chain carries TRBV2 and TRBJ2-2; TRBD1 is a possible D gene (6 bases). Trimming removed 5 bases from V and 7 bases from J, with 11 bases in between. This CDR3 has 13 amino acids. Germline V gene data show CDR1 as SNHLY and CDR2 as FYNNEI. For the CDR3, the DNA is TGTGCCAGCAGTCTACAGGGCGGCGGGGAGCTGTTTTTT. Its protein is CASSLQGGGELFF.

This clone was observed a few times. V and J are TRBV27 and TRBJ1-4; TRBD1 might be the D (6 bases). This CDR3 has 14 amino acids. Trimming pared 5 bases from V and 5 bases from J, leaving 12 bases between. In germline, CDR1 is MNHEY, CDR2 SMNVEV (reference sequence). The CDR3 region has the DNA TGTGCCAGCAGTCAAGACAGGACGAATGAAAAACTGTTTTTT. It translates to CASSQDRTNEKLFF. The full variable domain, rest sourced from reference TRBV27 and TRBJ1-4, is EAQVTQNPRYLITVTGKKLTVTCSQNMNHEYMSWYRQDPGLGLRQIYYSMNVEVTDKGDVPEGYKVSRKEKRNFPLILESPSPNQTSLYFCASSQDRTNEKLFFGSGTQLSVL.

J is TRBJ1-2 and V is TRBV5-1; 8 bases are a match to TRBD1. The CDR3 has 13 residues. Germline V gives CDR1 SGHRS, CDR2 YFSETQ. With V trimmed by 5 bases and J by 2 bases, 2 bases remained unmatched. The CDR3 is CASSWDRNYGYTF. In DNA, the CDR3 is TGCGCCAGCAGTTGGGACAGGAACTATGGCTACACCTTC.

J is TRBJ1-1 and V is TRBV6-6; 9 bases line up with TRBD1. Trimming took 2 bases from V and 7 from J; bases not matched to a gene: 5. CDR3 length equals 14 residues. The V gene's germline CDR1 is MNHNY and CDR2 SVGAGI (reference sequence). For the CDR3, the DNA is TGTGCCAGCAGTTACGGGACAGGGATTGGTGAAGCTTTCTTT. Translating it yields CASSYGTGIGEAFF.

This clone came up a few times. This chain connects TRBV4-1 to TRBJ1-2; the D is unclear. Trimming shortened V by 1 base and J by 1 base, and 7 bases separated the two germline ends. This CDR3 spans 14 amino acids. Per the germline V gene, CDR1 is MGHRA and CDR2 is YSYEKL. The CDR3 is CASSQGTDNYGYTF. Written as DNA, the CDR3 is TGCGCCAGCAGCCAAGGAACCGATAACTATGGCTACACCTTC.

This clone appeared a single time. The chain recombines TRBV3-1 (or the pseudogene TRBV3-2) with TRBJ1-4, with a possible D match to TRBD1 (5 bases). This CDR3 comprises 14 residues. V lost 1 base and J 7 bases, leaving 10 bases between the germline ends. The V gene's germline CDR1 is LGHDT and CDR2 YNNKEL (reference sequence). CDR3: CASSQVAGFEKLFF. The DNA for the CDR3 is TGTGCCAGCAGCCAAGTGGCAGGGTTTGAAAAACTGTTTTTT.

The gene calls are TRBV6-2 or TRBV6-3 and TRBJ2-7, with TRBD1 as a possible D gene (6 bases). The CDR3 runs to 13 residues. CDR1 is MNHEY, CDR2 SVGEGT, per germline. Between the trimmed V and J ends, which lost 5 bases and 1 base, there was a span of 9 bases. The CDR3 DNA reads as TGTGCCAGCAGTCGACAGGCTTCCTACGAGCAGTACGTC. Its protein is CASSRQASYEQYV.

The gene calls are TRBV18 and TRBJ2-6; D call uncertain. The V gene's germline CDR1 is KGHSH and CDR2 LQKENI. Deletions cut 1 base from V and 6 bases from J, with 10 bases between. This CDR3 is built from 15 residues. The CDR3 protein is CASSPLVGEANVLTF. The CDR3 DNA follows: TGTGCCAGCTCACCACTTGTTGGAGAGGCCAACGTCCTGACTTTC.

The V call is TRBV18, the J call TRBJ1-2; 8 bases map to TRBD1. The germline V gene has CDR1 KGHSH and CDR2 LQKENI. There are 16 residues in the CDR3. Trimming removed 4 bases from V and 1 base from J; junction bases left unmatched: 8. The chain's CDR3 is CASSHQGAGLNYGYTF. CDR3 nucleotide sequence: TGTGCCAGCTCACACCAGGGGGCCGGACTTAACTATGGCTACACCTTC.

J is TRBJ2-5 and V is TRBV2; possibly TRBD1 for D (6 bases). Germline V gene lookup returns CDR1 SNHLY and CDR2 FYNNEI. The CDR3 spans 12 residues. Deletions cut 6 bases from V and 5 bases from J, with 10 bases between. CDR3 coding DNA: TGTGCCAGCAGGGGCAGGGGTGAGACCCAGTACTTC. Amino acid sequence: CASRGRGETQYF.